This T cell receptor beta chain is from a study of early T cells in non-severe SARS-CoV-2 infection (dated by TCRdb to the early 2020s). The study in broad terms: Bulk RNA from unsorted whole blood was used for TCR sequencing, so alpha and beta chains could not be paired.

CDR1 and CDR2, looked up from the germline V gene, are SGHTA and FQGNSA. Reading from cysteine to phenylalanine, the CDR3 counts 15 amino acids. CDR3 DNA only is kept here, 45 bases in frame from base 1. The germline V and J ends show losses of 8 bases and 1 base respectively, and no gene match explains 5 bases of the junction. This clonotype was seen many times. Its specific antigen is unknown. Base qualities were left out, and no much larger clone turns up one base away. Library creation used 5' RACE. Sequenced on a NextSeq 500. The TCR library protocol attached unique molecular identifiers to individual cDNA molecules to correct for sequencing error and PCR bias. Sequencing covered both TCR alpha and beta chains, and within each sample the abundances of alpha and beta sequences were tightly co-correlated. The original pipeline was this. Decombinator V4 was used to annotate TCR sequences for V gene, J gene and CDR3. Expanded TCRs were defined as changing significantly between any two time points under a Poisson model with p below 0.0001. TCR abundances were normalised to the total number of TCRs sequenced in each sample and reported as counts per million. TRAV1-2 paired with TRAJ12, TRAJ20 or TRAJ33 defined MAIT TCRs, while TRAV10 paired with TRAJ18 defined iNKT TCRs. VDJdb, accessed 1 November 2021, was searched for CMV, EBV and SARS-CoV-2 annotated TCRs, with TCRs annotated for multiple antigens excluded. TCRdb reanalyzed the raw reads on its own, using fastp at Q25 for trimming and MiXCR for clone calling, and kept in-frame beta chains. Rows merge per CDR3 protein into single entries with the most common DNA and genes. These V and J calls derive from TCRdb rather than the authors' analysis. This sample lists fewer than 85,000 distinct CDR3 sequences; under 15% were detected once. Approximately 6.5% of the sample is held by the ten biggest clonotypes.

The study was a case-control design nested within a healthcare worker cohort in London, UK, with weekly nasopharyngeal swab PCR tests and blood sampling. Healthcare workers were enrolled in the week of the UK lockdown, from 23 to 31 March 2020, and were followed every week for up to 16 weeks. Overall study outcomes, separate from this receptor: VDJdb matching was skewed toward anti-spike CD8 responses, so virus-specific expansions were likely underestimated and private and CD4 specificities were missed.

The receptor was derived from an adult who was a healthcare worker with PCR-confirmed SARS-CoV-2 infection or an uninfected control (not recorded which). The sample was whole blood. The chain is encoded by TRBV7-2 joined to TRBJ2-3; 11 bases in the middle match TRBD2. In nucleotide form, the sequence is TGTGCCAGCTCCTTAGCGGGGGGGCGCACAGATACGCAGTATTTT. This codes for CASSLAGGRTDTQYF.